Listed below are T cell receptor beta chains from one sample, sequenced in a study of patients and donors after allogeneic stem cell transplantation. TCRdb analysed the RT-PCR reads with MiXCR anew, one entry per CDR3 protein. This sample carries 800,000 to 1,000,000 distinct CDR3 sequences, roughly 18% of them seen once, and the ten largest clones take roughly 6.4%. The sequenced sample consisted of blood, either unsorted or a sorted T cell fraction (not recorded which). These receptors originate from a human donor who was either an allogeneic HSCT recipient or a stem cell or donor lymphocyte infusion donor (not recorded which). It is not recorded whose cells these are; they may come from a transplant donor. Both conserved end residues are part of each CDR3. D genes are given only for firm matches. Where a row states a size, it is once, few, many or the class of an expanded clone; other rows omit it.

V gene: TRBV27; clone size: -; J gene: TRBJ2-5; CDR3 length: 13; D gene: -; CDR3 DNA: TGTGCCAGCAGCTTATGGCCCCAAGAGACCCAGTACTTC; CDR3 protein: CASSLWPQETQYF
V gene: TRBV20-1; clone size: -; J gene: TRBJ1-2; CDR3 length: 17; D gene: -; CDR3 DNA: TGCAGTGCTAGTGGAGAGACAGCACGCCCAAGAAACTATGGCTACACCTTC; CDR3 protein: CSASGETARPRNYGYTF
V gene: TRBV2; clone size: -; J gene: TRBJ1-2; CDR3 length: 13; D gene: -; CDR3 DNA: TGTGCCAGCAGTGAGACGATGTCTGGGGGCTACACCTTC; CDR3 protein: CASSETMSGGYTF
V gene: TRBV29-1; clone size: few; J gene: TRBJ1-1; CDR3 length: 13; D gene: -; CDR3 DNA: TGCAGCGTTGAGAGAGGAGGTGACACTGAAGCTTTCTTT; CDR3 protein: CSVERGGDTEAFF
V gene: TRBV24-1; clone size: few; J gene: TRBJ1-5; CDR3 length: 14; D gene: -; CDR3 DNA: TGTGCCACCGCCGATCGGGGGACCAATCAGCCCCAGCATTTT; CDR3 protein: CATADRGTNQPQHF
V gene: TRBV29-1; clone size: few; J gene: TRBJ2-1; CDR3 length: 17; D gene: -; CDR3 DNA: TGCAGCGTTGACGATGAAACCGGGACGGCGATCCCCAATGAGCAGTTCTTC; CDR3 protein: CSVDDETGTAIPNEQFF
V gene: TRBV24-1; clone size: few; J gene: TRBJ2-2; CDR3 length: 15; D gene: TRBD2; CDR3 DNA: TGTGCCACCAGTGACCATAGCGGGAGGCCCGTGGAGCTGTTTTTT; CDR3 protein: CATSDHSGRPVELFF
V gene: TRBV4-2; clone size: -; J gene: TRBJ2-1; CDR3 length: 13; D gene: -; CDR3 DNA: TGTGCCAGCAGCCCCGAGGCAAGGGATGAGCAGTTCTTC; CDR3 protein: CASSPEARDEQFF
V gene: TRBV29-1; clone size: -; J gene: TRBJ2-5; CDR3 length: 15; D gene: -; CDR3 DNA: TGCAGCGTCATATCCGGGACACTGTACCAAGAGACCCAGTACTTC; CDR3 protein: CSVISGTLYQETQYF
V gene: TRBV29-1; clone size: -; J gene: TRBJ2-1; CDR3 length: 17; D gene: TRBD2; CDR3 DNA: TGCAGCGTGAAATCTACGAGACTAGCGGGAGTGTGGAATGAGCAGTTCTTC; CDR3 protein: CSVKSTRLAGVWNEQFF
V gene: TRBV3-1; clone size: -; J gene: TRBJ1-1; CDR3 length: 16; D gene: -; CDR3 DNA: TGTGCCAGCAGCAAAAGAGGGGGACGGCAGAACACTGAAGCTTTCTTT; CDR3 protein: CASSKRGGRQNTEAFF
V gene: TRBV15; clone size: few; J gene: TRBJ1-6; CDR3 length: 16; D gene: -; CDR3 DNA: TGTGCCACCAGCAGAGATGAGGAGGGGCGAGGCTCACCCCTCCACTTT; CDR3 protein: CATSRDEEGRGSPLHF
V gene: TRBV20-1; clone size: once; J gene: TRBJ1-2; CDR3 length: 16; D gene: TRBD1; CDR3 DNA: TGCAGTGCTGAGGGATTGGGGGGACAGTGGGGGAATGGCTACACCTTC; CDR3 protein: CSAEGLGGQWGNGYTF
V gene: TRBV10-2; clone size: -; J gene: TRBJ2-5; CDR3 length: 10; D gene: -; CDR3 DNA: TGCGCCAGCGGTTCGGAGACCCAGTACTTC; CDR3 protein: CASGSETQYF
V gene: TRBV9; clone size: -; J gene: TRBJ1-4; CDR3 length: 14; D gene: TRBD1; CDR3 DNA: TGTGCCAGCAGCGTACAGGGGGGAAATGAAAAACTGTTTTTT; CDR3 protein: CASSVQGGNEKLFF
V gene: TRBV19; clone size: many; J gene: TRBJ1-2; CDR3 length: 13; D gene: TRBD1; CDR3 DNA: TGTGCCACCTACCGGGACAGGAGGTATGGCTACACCTTC; CDR3 protein: CATYRDRRYGYTF
V gene: TRBV20-1; clone size: -; J gene: TRBJ2-7; CDR3 length: 15; D gene: TRBD1; CDR3 DNA: TGCAGTGCAAGACCTCCGGGACAGGGGTTCCACGAGCAGTACTTC; CDR3 protein: CSARPPGQGFHEQYF
V gene: TRBV15; clone size: -; J gene: TRBJ2-3; CDR3 length: 16; D gene: TRBD2; CDR3 DNA: TGTGCCACCAGCAGACTAGCGGGGGGCGGCACAGATACGCAGTATTTT; CDR3 protein: CATSRLAGGGTDTQYF
V gene: TRBV29-1; clone size: many; J gene: TRBJ2-3; CDR3 length: 11; D gene: -; CDR3 DNA: TGCAGCGTTGTTCCGGGAGATACGCAGTATTTT; CDR3 protein: CSVVPGDTQYF
V gene: TRBV10-3; clone size: -; J gene: TRBJ2-3; CDR3 length: 19; D gene: TRBD1; CDR3 DNA: TGTGCCACGGGGGAAAGAGGGACAGGGGCGTCGTCTAGCACAGATACGCAGTATTTT; CDR3 protein: CATGERGTGASSSTDTQYF
V gene: TRBV6-5; clone size: few; J gene: TRBJ2-2; CDR3 length: 13; D gene: -; CDR3 DNA: TGTGCCAGCAGCTACATTACCACCGGGGAGCTGTTTTTT; CDR3 protein: CASSYITTGELFF
V gene: TRBV4-1; clone size: -; J gene: TRBJ1-6; CDR3 length: 21; D gene: -; CDR3 DNA: TGCGCCAGCAGCCAAGACGGCCCCATTGCGGGGTCCCCCTCCTATAATTCACCCCTCCACTTT; CDR3 protein: CASSQDGPIAGSPSYNSPLHF
V gene: TRBV20-1; clone size: -; J gene: TRBJ1-5; CDR3 length: 12; D gene: -; CDR3 DNA: TGCAGTGCTCTGGACCGCTCCGGGCCCCAGCATTTT; CDR3 protein: CSALDRSGPQHF
V gene: TRBV7-2; clone size: few; J gene: TRBJ1-1; CDR3 length: 13; D gene: -; CDR3 DNA: TGTGCCAGCAGCCAACAGGGTGCCACTGAAGCTTTCTTT; CDR3 protein: CASSQQGATEAFF
V gene: TRBV12-3/TRBV12-4; clone size: -; J gene: TRBJ1-2; CDR3 length: 14; D gene: -; CDR3 DNA: TGTGCCAGCAGCCCCGGGAGGGGCGGACGTGGCTACACCTTC; CDR3 protein: CASSPGRGGRGYTF
V gene: TRBV7-2; clone size: -; J gene: TRBJ1-5; CDR3 length: 15; D gene: -; CDR3 DNA: TGTGCCAGCAGCTTAGTAATGGCAGGAAATCAGCCCCAGCATTTT; CDR3 protein: CASSLVMAGNQPQHF
V gene: TRBV25-1; clone size: -; J gene: TRBJ2-3; CDR3 length: 19; D gene: TRBD1; CDR3 DNA: TGTGCCAGCAGTGGGGTTAGGGGGCGCACAGCCCCTGTCATAGATACGCAGTATTTT; CDR3 protein: CASSGVRGRTAPVIDTQYF
V gene: TRBV5-5; clone size: few; J gene: TRBJ2-3; CDR3 length: 15; D gene: TRBD2; CDR3 DNA: TGTGCCAGCAGCCAAGCGGGACGAACCACAGATACGCAGTATTTT; CDR3 protein: CASSQAGRTTDTQYF
V gene: TRBV29-1; clone size: many; J gene: TRBJ2-7; CDR3 length: 12; D gene: TRBD1; CDR3 DNA: TGCAGCGTGCCGGGACAGTACTACGAGCAGTACTTC; CDR3 protein: CSVPGQYYEQYF
V gene: TRBV6-8; clone size: -; J gene: TRBJ2-3; CDR3 length: 15; D gene: -; CDR3 DNA: TGTGCCAGCTATCTCCACAGGCCCGGGGGAGATACGCAGTATTTT; CDR3 protein: CASYLHRPGGDTQYF
V gene: TRBV4-2; clone size: -; J gene: TRBJ2-7; CDR3 length: 12; D gene: -; CDR3 DNA: TGTGCCAGCAGCCGACCAGACTACGAGCAGTACTTC; CDR3 protein: CASSRPDYEQYF
V gene: TRBV11-2; clone size: -; J gene: TRBJ2-1; CDR3 length: 18; D gene: -; CDR3 DNA: TGTGCCAGCAGCTCCCGGCGGGGATACGGGGACCGGCTCGATGAGCAGTTCTTC; CDR3 protein: CASSSRRGYGDRLDEQFF
V gene: TRBV21-1; clone size: few; J gene: TRBJ2-7; CDR3 length: 16; D gene: -; CDR3 DNA: TGTGCCAGCAGCAAAGGGACAGGAAGGACCGCCTACGAGCAGTACTTC; CDR3 protein: CASSKGTGRTAYEQYF
V gene: TRBV12-3/TRBV12-4; clone size: -; J gene: TRBJ2-7; CDR3 length: 14; D gene: TRBD1; CDR3 DNA: TGTGCCAGCAGTCACAGGGGGTTTTCCTACGAGCAGTACTTC; CDR3 protein: CASSHRGFSYEQYF
V gene: TRBV6-2/TRBV6-3; clone size: -; J gene: TRBJ2-1; CDR3 length: 15; D gene: TRBD2; CDR3 DNA: TGTGCCAGCAGTTCACCTAGCGGGAGGGGGGATGAGCAGTTCTTC; CDR3 protein: CASSSPSGRGDEQFF
V gene: TRBV20-1; clone size: few; J gene: TRBJ2-3; CDR3 length: 18; D gene: -; CDR3 DNA: TGCAGTGCTAGTTATTACTTGCGGGCTAGCCCCATATTGGATACGCAGTATTTT; CDR3 protein: CSASYYLRASPILDTQYF
V gene: TRBV30; clone size: -; J gene: TRBJ2-5; CDR3 length: 16; D gene: TRBD1; CDR3 DNA: TGTGCCTGGAGTGCCCCCGGGACAGCGATTCAAGAGACCCAGTACTTC; CDR3 protein: CAWSAPGTAIQETQYF
V gene: TRBV7-2; clone size: -; J gene: TRBJ1-1; CDR3 length: 14; D gene: -; CDR3 DNA: TGTGCCAGCAGCCGGAGATCTGGGGACACTGAAGCTTTCTTT; CDR3 protein: CASSRRSGDTEAFF
V gene: TRBV20-1; clone size: few; J gene: TRBJ1-2; CDR3 length: 16; D gene: -; CDR3 DNA: TGCAGTGCTAGTCCTTCGGTCGGGAAGGGGAACTATGGCTACACCTTC; CDR3 protein: CSASPSVGKGNYGYTF
V gene: TRBV12-3/TRBV12-4; clone size: many; J gene: TRBJ2-2; CDR3 length: 17; D gene: TRBD2; CDR3 DNA: TGTGCCAGCAGTTCGCCGGGACTAGCGGGGTTGATCGGGGAGCTGTTTTTT; CDR3 protein: CASSSPGLAGLIGELFF
V gene: TRBV2; clone size: few; J gene: TRBJ2-2; CDR3 length: 14; D gene: -; CDR3 DNA: TGTGCCAGCAGTGGGACCGAGGGGACCGGGGAGCTGTTTTTT; CDR3 protein: CASSGTEGTGELFF